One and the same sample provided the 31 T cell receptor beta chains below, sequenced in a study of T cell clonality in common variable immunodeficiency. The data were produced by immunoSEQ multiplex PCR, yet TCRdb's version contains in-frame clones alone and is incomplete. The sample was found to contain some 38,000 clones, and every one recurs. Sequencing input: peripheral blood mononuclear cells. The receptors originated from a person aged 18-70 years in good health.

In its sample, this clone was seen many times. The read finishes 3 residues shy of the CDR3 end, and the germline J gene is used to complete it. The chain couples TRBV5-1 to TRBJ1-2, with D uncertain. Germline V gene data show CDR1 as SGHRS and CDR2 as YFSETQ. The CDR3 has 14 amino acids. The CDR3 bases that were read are TGCGCCAGCAGCTTGCGTTCCCTAAACGCCGGC. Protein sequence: CASSLRSLNAG. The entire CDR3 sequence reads CASSLRSLNAGYTF.

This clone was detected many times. CDR3 DNA (partial): TGCAGTGCTAGATTAGCGGATTTTACAAAAACCCAAGAGACC. Translation: CSARLADFTKTQET. The entire CDR3 protein is CSARLADFTKTQETQYF. The rearrangement links TRBV20-1 to TRBJ2-5, with D possibly being TRBD2 (6 bases). The read ends 3 residues before the CDR3 terminus; that terminus is restored from the germline J gene. Germline CDR1 and CDR2: DFQATT and SNEGSKA (reference sequence). The CDR3 sequence is 17 residues long. The germline V and J ends were trimmed by 2 bases and 1 base, with 20 bases remaining between them.

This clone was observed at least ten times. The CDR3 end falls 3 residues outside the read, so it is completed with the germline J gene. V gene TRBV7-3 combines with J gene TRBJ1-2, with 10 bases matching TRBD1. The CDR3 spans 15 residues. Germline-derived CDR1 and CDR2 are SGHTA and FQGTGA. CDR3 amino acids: CASSSDDRGREGYTF. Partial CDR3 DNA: TGTGCCAGCAGCTCCGACGACAGGGGGCGGGAAGGC.

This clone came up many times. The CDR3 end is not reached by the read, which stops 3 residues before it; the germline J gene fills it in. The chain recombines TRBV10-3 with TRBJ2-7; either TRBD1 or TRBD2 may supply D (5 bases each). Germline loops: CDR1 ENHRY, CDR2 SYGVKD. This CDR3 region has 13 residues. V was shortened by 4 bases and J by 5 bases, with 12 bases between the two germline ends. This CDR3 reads CAISARQGDEQYF. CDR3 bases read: TGTGCCATCAGTGCTAGGCAGGGAGACGAG.

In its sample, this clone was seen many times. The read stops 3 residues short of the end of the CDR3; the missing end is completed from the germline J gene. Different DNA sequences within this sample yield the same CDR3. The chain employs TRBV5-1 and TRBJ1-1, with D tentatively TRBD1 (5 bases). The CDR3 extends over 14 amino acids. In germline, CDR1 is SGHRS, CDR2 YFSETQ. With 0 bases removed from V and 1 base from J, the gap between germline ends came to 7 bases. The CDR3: CASSLAGGNTEAFF. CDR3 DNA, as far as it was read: TGCGCCAGCAGCTTGGCCGGGGGGAACACTGAA.

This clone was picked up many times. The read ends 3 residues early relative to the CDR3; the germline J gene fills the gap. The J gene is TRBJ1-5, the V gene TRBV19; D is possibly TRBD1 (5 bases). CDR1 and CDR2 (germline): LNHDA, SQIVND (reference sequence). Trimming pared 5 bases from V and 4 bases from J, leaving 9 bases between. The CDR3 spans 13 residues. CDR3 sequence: CASSGPGNQPQHF. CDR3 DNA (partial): TGTGCCAGTAGTGGGCCAGGGAATCAGCCC.

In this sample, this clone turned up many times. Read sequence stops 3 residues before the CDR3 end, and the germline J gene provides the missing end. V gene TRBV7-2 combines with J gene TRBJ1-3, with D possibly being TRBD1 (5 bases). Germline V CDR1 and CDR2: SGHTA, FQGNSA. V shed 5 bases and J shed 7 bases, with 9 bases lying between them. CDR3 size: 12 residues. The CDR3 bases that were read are TGTGCCAGCAGCCGTCGGGGGAACACC. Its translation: CASSRRGNT. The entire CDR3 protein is CASSRRGNTIYF.

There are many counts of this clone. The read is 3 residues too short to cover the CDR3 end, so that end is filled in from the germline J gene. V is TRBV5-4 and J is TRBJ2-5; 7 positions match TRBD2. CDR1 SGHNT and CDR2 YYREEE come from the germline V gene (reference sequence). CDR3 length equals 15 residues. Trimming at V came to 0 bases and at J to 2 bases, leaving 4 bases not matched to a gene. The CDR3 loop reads CASSLGGSNQETQYF. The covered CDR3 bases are TGTGCCAGCAGCTTGGGCGGGAGTAATCAAGAGACC.

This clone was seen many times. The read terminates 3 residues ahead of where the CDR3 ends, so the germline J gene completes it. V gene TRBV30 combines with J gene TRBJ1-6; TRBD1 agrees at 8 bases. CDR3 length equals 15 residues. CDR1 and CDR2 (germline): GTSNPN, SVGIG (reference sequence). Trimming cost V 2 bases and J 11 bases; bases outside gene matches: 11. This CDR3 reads CAWSTPDRVAAPLHF. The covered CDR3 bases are TGTGCCTGGAGTACCCCGGACAGGGTAGCGGCACCC.

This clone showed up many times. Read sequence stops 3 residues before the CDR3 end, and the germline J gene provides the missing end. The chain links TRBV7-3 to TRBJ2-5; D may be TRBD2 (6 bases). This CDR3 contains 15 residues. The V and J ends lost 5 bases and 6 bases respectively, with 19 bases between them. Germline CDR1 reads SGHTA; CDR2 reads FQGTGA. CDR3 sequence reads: CASSLTGVQGKTQYF. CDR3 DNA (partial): TGTGCCAGCAGCCTCACGGGGGTTCAGGGAAAGACC. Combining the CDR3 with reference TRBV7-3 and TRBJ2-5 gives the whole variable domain GAGVSQTPSNKVTEKGKYVELRCDPISGHTALYWYRQSLGQGPEFLIYFQGTGAADDSGLPNDRFFAVRPEGSVSTLKIQRTERGDSAVYLCASSLTGVQGKTQYFGPGTRLLVL.

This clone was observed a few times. CDR3 region: CASSLVGGQSNDYTF. The CDR3 bases that were read are TGTGCCAGCAGCTTAGTAGGCGGGCAGTCTAATGAC. The rearrangement joins TRBV7-2 to TRBJ1-2; unclear D gene. The read ends 3 residues shy of where the CDR3 ends; the end is completed using the germline J gene. Germline V lookup: CDR1 SGHTA, CDR2 FQGNSA. This CDR3 comprises 15 residues.

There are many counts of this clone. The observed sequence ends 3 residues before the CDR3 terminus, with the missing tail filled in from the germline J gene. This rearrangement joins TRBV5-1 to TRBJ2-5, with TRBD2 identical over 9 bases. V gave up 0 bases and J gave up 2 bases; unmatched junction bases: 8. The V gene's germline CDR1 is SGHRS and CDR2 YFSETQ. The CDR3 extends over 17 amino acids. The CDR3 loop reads CASSLVGGRVPQETQYF. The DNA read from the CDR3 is TGCGCCAGCAGCTTGGTTGGCGGGAGGGTACCTCAAGAGACC. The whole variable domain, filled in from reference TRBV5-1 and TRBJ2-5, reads KAGVTQTPRYLIKTRGQQVTLSCSPISGHRSVSWYQQTPGQGLQFLFEYFSETQRNKGNFPGRFSGRQFSNSRSEMNVSTLELGDSALYLCASSLVGGRVPQETQYFGPGTRLLVL.

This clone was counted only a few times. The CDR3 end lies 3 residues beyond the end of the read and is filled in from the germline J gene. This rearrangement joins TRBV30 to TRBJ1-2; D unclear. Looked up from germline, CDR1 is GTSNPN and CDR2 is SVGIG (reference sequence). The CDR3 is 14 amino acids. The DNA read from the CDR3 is TGTGCCTGGAGTGTACTTTCCGCCGACACCGAC. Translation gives CAWSVLSADTD. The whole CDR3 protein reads CAWSVLSADTDYTF.

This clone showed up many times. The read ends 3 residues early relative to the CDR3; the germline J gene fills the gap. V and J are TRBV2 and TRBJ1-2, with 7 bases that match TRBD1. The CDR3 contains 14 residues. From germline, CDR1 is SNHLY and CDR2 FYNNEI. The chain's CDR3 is CASSPDRTSWGYTF. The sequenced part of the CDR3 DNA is TGTGCCAGCAGTCCGGACAGGACTTCGTGGGGC. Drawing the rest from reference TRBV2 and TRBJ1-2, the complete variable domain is EPEVTQTPSHQVTQMGQEVILRCVPISNHLYFYWYRQILGQKVEFLVSFYNNEISEKSEIFDDQFSVERPDGSNFTLKIRSTKLEDSAMYFCASSPDRTSWGYTFGSGTRLTVV.

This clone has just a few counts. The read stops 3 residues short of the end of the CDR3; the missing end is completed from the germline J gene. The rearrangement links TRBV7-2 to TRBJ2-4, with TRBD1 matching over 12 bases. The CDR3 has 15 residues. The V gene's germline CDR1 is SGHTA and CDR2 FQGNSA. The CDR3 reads CASSGWDRGHYGQYF. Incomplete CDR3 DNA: TGTGCCAGCAGCGGATGGGACAGGGGGCACTATGGT.

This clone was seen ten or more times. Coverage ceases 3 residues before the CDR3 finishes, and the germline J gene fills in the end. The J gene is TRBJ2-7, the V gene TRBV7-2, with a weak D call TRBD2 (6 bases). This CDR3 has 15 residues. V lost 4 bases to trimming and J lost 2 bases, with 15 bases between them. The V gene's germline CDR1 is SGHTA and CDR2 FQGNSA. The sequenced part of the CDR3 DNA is TGTGCCAGCAGCTCCCTGGGGACTGGCACCTACGAG. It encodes CASSSLGTGTYE. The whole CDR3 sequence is CASSSLGTGTYEQYF. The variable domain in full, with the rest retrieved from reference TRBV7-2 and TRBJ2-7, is GAGVSQSPSNKVTEKGKDVELRCDPISGHTALYWYRQSLGQGLEFLIYFQGNSAPDKSGLPSDRFSAERTGGSVSTLTIQRTQQEDSAVYLCASSSLGTGTYEQYFGPGTRLTVT.

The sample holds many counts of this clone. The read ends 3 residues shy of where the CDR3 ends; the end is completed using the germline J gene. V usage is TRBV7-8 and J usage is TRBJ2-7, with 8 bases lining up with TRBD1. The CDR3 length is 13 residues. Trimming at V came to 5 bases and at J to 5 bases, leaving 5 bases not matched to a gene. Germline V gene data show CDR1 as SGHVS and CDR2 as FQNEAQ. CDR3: CASSQGTGDEQYF. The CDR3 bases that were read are TGTGCCAGCAGCCAAGGGACAGGAGACGAG.

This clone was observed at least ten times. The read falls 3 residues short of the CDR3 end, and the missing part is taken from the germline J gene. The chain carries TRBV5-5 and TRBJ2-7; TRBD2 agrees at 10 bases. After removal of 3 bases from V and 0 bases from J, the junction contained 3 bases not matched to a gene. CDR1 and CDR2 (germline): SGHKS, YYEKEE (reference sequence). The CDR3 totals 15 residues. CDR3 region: CASSSWTSGSYEQYF. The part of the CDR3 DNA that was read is TGTGCCAGCAGCTCGTGGACTAGCGGCTCCTACGAG.

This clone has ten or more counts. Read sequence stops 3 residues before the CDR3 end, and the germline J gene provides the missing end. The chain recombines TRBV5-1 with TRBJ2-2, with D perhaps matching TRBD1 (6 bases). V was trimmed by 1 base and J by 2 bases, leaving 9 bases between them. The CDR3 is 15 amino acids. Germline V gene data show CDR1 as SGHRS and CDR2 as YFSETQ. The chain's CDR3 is CASSLTGFNTGELFF. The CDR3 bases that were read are TGCGCCAGCAGCTTGACAGGGTTTAACACCGGGGAG.

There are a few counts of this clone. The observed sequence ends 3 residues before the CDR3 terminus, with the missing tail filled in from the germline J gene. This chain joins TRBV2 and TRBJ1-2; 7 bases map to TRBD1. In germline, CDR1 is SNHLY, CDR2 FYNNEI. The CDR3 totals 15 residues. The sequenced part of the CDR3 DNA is TGTGCCAGCAGTAACAACAGGGGTATTTCAGATACC. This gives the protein CASSNNRGISDT. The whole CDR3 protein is CASSNNRGISDTYTF.

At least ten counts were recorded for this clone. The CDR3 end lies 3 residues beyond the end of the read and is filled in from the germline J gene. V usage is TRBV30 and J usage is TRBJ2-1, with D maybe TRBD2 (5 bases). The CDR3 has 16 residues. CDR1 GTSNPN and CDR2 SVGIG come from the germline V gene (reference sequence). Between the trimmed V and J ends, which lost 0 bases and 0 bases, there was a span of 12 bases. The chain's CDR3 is CAWSVERMSSYNEQFF. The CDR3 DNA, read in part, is TGTGCCTGGAGTGTCGAGCGGATGAGCTCCTACAATGAG. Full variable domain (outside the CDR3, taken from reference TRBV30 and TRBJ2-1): SQTIHQWPATLVQPVGSPLSLECTVEGTSNPNLYWYRQAAGRGLQLLFYSVGIGQISSEVPQNLSASRPQDRQFILSSKKLLLSDSGFYLCAWSVERMSSYNEQFFGPGTRLTVL.

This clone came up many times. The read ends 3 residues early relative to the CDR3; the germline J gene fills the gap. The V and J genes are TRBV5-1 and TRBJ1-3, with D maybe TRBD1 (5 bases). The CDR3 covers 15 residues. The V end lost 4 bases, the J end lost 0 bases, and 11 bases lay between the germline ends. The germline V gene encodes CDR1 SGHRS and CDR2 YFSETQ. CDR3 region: CASSDTGFSGNTIYF. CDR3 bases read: TGCGCCAGCAGCGATACAGGATTCTCTGGAAACACC.

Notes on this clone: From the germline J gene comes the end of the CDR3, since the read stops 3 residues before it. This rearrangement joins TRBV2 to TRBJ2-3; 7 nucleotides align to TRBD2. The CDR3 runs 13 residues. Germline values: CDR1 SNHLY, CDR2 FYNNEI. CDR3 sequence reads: CASSRSGVETQYF. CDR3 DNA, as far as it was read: TGTGCCAGCAGTCGAAGCGGGGTAGAGACG.

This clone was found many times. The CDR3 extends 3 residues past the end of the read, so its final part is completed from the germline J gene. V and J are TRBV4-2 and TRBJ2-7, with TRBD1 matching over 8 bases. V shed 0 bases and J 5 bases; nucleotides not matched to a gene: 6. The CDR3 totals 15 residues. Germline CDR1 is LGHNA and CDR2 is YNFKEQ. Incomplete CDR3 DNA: TGTGCCAGCAGCCAAGAATGGGCAGGGGGCAACGAG. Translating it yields CASSQEWAGGNE. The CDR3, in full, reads CASSQEWAGGNEQYF.

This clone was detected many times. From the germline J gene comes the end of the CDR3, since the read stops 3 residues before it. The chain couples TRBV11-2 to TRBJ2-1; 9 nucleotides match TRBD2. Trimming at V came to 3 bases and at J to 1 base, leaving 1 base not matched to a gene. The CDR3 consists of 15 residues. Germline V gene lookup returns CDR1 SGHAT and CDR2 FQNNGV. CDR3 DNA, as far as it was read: TGTGCCAGCAGCTTTCTAGCGGGATCCTACAATGAG. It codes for CASSFLAGSYNE. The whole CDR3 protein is CASSFLAGSYNEQFF.

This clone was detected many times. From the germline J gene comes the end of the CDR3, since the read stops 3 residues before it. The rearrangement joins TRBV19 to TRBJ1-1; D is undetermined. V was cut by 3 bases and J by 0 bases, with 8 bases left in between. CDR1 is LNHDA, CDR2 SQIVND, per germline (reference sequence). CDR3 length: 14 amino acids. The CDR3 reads CASSIVTLNTEAFF. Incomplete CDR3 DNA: TGTGCCAGTAGTATCGTCACACTGAACACTGAA.

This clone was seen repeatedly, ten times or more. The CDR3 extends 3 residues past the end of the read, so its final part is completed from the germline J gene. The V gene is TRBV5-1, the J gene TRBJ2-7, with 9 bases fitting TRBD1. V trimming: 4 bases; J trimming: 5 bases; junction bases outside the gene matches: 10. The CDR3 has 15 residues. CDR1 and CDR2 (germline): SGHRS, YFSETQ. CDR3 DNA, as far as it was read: TGCGCCAGCAGCCCTCCTACAGGGGGCTTAAACGAG. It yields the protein CASSPPTGGLNE. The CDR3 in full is CASSPPTGGLNEQYF.

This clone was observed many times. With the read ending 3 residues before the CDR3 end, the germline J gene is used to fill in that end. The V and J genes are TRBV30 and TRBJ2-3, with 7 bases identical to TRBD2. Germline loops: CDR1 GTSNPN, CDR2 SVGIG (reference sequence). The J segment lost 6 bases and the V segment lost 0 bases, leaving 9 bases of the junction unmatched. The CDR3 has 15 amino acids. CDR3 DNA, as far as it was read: TGTGCCTGGAGTGTCTCCGCGGGAGTATTTGATACG. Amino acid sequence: CAWSVSAGVFDT. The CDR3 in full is CAWSVSAGVFDTQYF.

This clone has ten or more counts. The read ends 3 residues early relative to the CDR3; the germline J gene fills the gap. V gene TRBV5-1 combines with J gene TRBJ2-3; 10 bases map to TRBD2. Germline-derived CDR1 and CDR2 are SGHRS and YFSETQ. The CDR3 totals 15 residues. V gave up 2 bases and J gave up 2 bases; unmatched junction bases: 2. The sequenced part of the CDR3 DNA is TGCGCCAGCAGCTTTAGCGGGAGGCCCACAGATACG. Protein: CASSFSGRPTDT. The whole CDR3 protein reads CASSFSGRPTDTQYF.

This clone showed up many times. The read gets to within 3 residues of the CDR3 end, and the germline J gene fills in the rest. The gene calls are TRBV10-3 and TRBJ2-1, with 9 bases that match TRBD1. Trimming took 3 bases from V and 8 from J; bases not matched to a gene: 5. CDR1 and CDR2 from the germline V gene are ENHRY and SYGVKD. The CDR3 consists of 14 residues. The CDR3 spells CAISDLQGADEQFF. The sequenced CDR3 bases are TGTGCCATCAGTGATTTACAGGGGGCAGATGAG.

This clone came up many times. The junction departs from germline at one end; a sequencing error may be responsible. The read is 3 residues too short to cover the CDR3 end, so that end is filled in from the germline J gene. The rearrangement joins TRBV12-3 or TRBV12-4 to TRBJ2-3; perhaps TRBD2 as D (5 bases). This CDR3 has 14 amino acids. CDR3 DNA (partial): TGTACCAGCAGTCTCGGACTGAGCACAGATACG. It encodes CTSSLGLSTDT. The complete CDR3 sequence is CTSSLGLSTDTQYF.